A selection of T cell receptor beta chains follows, all from one sample in a study of CD8 T cells in ankylosing spondylitis. A single record per CDR3 protein comes from TCRdb applying MiXCR to the 5' RACE reads. The repertoire consists of about 540,000 distinct CDR3 sequences, with about an eighth occurring once and the leading ten covering 6.5% to 7%. The sequencing sample was made of blood, either unsorted or a sorted T cell fraction (not recorded which). The source is a male donor with ankylosing spondylitis. Both conserved end residues are part of each CDR3. A D gene is named only where the DNA matches it firmly. For some rows the clone size is stated as once, few or many, or as a class when expanded; others skip it.

j_call | d_call | clone_size | v_call | cdr3_nt | cdr3_aa
TRBJ1-1 | . | few | TRBV25-1 | TGTGCCAGCAGTGTGACCGGACAAGTCACTGAAGCTTTCTTT | CASSVTGQVTEAFF
TRBJ2-7 | . | few | TRBV5-1 | TGCGCCAGCAGCTTGGGCGACAGGAACTACGAGCAGTACTTC | CASSLGDRNYEQYF
TRBJ1-2 | . | few | TRBV14 | TGTGCCAGCAGCCAAGCAGGCCTCATCGGCTACACCTTC | CASSQAGLIGYTF
TRBJ1-1 | . | . | TRBV5-1 | TGCGCCAGCAGCTCCCAAGGCCCCCCAGGAACTGAAGCTTTCTTT | CASSSQGPPGTEAFF
TRBJ1-2 | TRBD1 | few | TRBV7-2 | TGTGCCAGCAGCTTAGCCGGGACAGGGGGCGCCGGCTATGGCTACACCTTC | CASSLAGTGGAGYGYTF
TRBJ2-1 | TRBD2 | few | TRBV20-1 | TGCAGTGCTAGATCTCTAGCGGGAGGCGCGGGGGACAATGAGCAGTTCTTC | CSARSLAGGAGDNEQFF
TRBJ2-2 | . | . | TRBV12-3/TRBV12-4 | TGTGCCAGCAGTACCGTTAATAGGGGGACCGGGGAGCTGTTTTTT | CASSTVNRGTGELFF
TRBJ2-3 | TRBD1 | . | TRBV6-2/TRBV6-3 | TGTGCCAGTCTGGACAGGGGAACAGATACGCAGTATTTT | CASLDRGTDTQYF
TRBJ2-7 | TRBD1 | . | TRBV14 | TGTGCCAGCAGCAACAGTACCCTACAGGGGTCGGTCTACGAGCAGTACTTC | CASSNSTLQGSVYEQYF
TRBJ2-1 | TRBD2 | once | TRBV6-2/TRBV6-3 | TGTGCCAGCAGTGGACTAGCGGGAGTTATTGAGCAGTTCTTC | CASSGLAGVIEQFF
TRBJ2-1 | . | few | TRBV20-1 | TGCAGTGCTAGTTGGGGGAATGAGCAGTTCTTC | CSASWGNEQFF
TRBJ2-1 | . | many | TRBV12-3/TRBV12-4 | TGTGCCAGCACCTACCGGGCCTTCCTAGCACAGACCTACAATGAGCAGTTCTTC | CASTYRAFLAQTYNEQFF
TRBJ2-3 | . | . | TRBV5-1 | TGCGCCAGCAGAGCGGCAGTGACCACAGATACGCAGTATTTT | CASRAAVTTDTQYF
TRBJ1-6 | TRBD1 | few | TRBV7-2 | TGTGCCAGCAGCCGGGGGACAGGGGAAGTCTATAATTCACCCCTCCACTTT | CASSRGTGEVYNSPLHF
TRBJ2-1 | . | . | TRBV3-1 | TGTGCCAGCAGCCAAGGACCGGGACTCACAAATGAGCAGTTCTTC | CASSQGPGLTNEQFF
TRBJ1-1 | . | . | TRBV5-4 | TGTGCCAGCAGCTTGGGTCAGGGGAGGGGCACTGAAGCTTTCTTT | CASSLGQGRGTEAFF
TRBJ2-7 | TRBD1 | few | TRBV24-1 | TGTGCCACCAGTGATACCCGGACAGGGCACCAGCAGTACTTC | CATSDTRTGHQQYF
TRBJ2-1 | . | many | TRBV7-6 | TGTGCCAGCATCAATTGGGACTCTACAAGGTACAATGAGCAGTTCTTC | CASINWDSTRYNEQFF
TRBJ2-7 | . | . | TRBV11-2 | TGTGCCAGCAGCGAAGGGTCCTCATCACCCGAGCAGTACTTC | CASSEGSSSPEQYF
TRBJ2-5 | . | . | TRBV3-1 | TGTGCCAGCAGCCAAGAGGCACTGCTCCAAGAGACCCAGTACTTC | CASSQEALLQETQYF
TRBJ2-3 | . | . | TRBV20-1 | TGCAGTGCTAGGTTGGGGGTGTCAGATACGCAGTATTTT | CSARLGVSDTQYF
TRBJ2-3 | . | . | TRBV5-1 | TGCGCCAGCAGCCACCGAGGCGTGACAGATACGCAGTATTTT | CASSHRGVTDTQYF
TRBJ1-1 | . | many | TRBV29-1 | TGCAGCGTTGAGGGACCGCAGAACACTGAAGCTTTCTTT | CSVEGPQNTEAFF
TRBJ2-1 | . | . | TRBV5-6 | TGTGCCAGGGGCCCCGAGCAGTTCTTC | CARGPEQFF
TRBJ1-4 | TRBD1 | few | TRBV20-1 | TGCAGTGCTAGACCTGGGACAGCTAATGAAAAACTGTTTTTT | CSARPGTANEKLFF
TRBJ2-3 | TRBD2 | . | TRBV11-1 | TGTGCCAGCAGCTTAGTCTATCGGACTAGCGGGAGAATAGATACGCAGTATTTT | CASSLVYRTSGRIDTQYF
TRBJ2-5 | TRBD1 | many | TRBV7-9 | TGTGCCAGCAGCACCGGGACAGGGACTTTGCTACAAGAGACCCAGTACTTC | CASSTGTGTLLQETQYF
TRBJ2-1 | . | many | TRBV5-1 | TGCGCCAGCAGCAGCGGACAGCACAATGAGCAGTTCTTC | CASSSGQHNEQFF
TRBJ2-1 | . | . | TRBV11-3 | TGTGCCAGCAGCCGAAGATCGCAGCCTACTTACAATGAGCAGTTCTTC | CASSRRSQPTYNEQFF
TRBJ2-7 | TRBD2 | few | TRBV29-1 | TGCAGCGTTATTACTAGCGGGGCGAACTACGAGCAGTACTTC | CSVITSGANYEQYF
TRBJ2-2 | . | many | TRBV5-1 | TGCGCCAGCCTCCCCATGGGGAACACCGGGGAGCTGTTTTTT | CASLPMGNTGELFF
TRBJ2-2 | TRBD2 | many | TRBV29-1 | TGCAGCGTTCCCCGAACCGGGCTAGCGGGAAGCACCGGGGAGCTGTTTTTT | CSVPRTGLAGSTGELFF
TRBJ1-5 | . | . | TRBV12-3/TRBV12-4 | TGTGCCAGCAGCTTTGGGGCCCCCAATCAGCCCCAGCATTTT | CASSFGAPNQPQHF
TRBJ2-1 | . | few | TRBV7-8 | TGTGCCGTCGAGGACGGGCGTTCCTACAATGAGCAGTTCTTC | CAVEDGRSYNEQFF
TRBJ2-3 | . | . | TRBV11-2 | TGTGCCAGCAGCTCCGGGGCCTATACGCAGTATTTT | CASSSGAYTQYF
TRBJ2-1 | TRBD2 | . | TRBV12-3/TRBV12-4 | TGTGCCAGCAGTCCTTTACTAGCGAATGAGCAGTTCTTC | CASSPLLANEQFF
TRBJ2-1 | . | . | TRBV5-1 | TGCGCCAGCAGCTTGTTTAGATTCGATGAGCAGTTCTTC | CASSLFRFDEQFF
TRBJ1-5 | . | . | TRBV7-2 | TGTGCCAGCAGCCCCAAAACAGGGTGGAATCAGCCCCAGCATTTT | CASSPKTGWNQPQHF
TRBJ1-1 | . | few | TRBV7-9 | TGTGCCAGCAGCTACCCCGGGCCCTCATCCGACGAAGCTTTCTTT | CASSYPGPSSDEAFF
TRBJ2-5 | TRBD1 | few | TRBV2 | TGTGCCAGCAAGGTCGGACAGGGGGGCCAAGAGACCCAGTACTTC | CASKVGQGGQETQYF
TRBJ1-5 | . | . | TRBV3-1 | TGTGCCAGCAGCGCCGGGGTAGAAAATCAGCCCCAGCATTTT | CASSAGVENQPQHF
TRBJ2-2 | . | few | TRBV2 | TGTGCCAGCAGTGAAAGAACAGTTAACACCGGGGAGCTGTTTTTT | CASSERTVNTGELFF
TRBJ2-5 | TRBD2 | few | TRBV29-1 | TGCAGCGTTGAGACGGGAGGGCCTGGGACCCAGTACTTC | CSVETGGPGTQYF
TRBJ1-5 | TRBD1 | . | TRBV12-3/TRBV12-4 | TGTGCCAGCAGTAGGACAGGGTCAAGTCAGCCCCAGCATTTT | CASSRTGSSQPQHF
TRBJ2-1 | TRBD2 | . | TRBV5-1 | TGCGCCAGCGCCATTCCGGGACTAGACAATGAGCAGTTCTTC | CASAIPGLDNEQFF
TRBJ2-1 | TRBD1 | many | TRBV24-1 | TGTGCCACCAGGGGACAGGGGTCCTACAATGAGCAGTTCTTC | CATRGQGSYNEQFF
TRBJ1-1 | . | . | TRBV7-7 | TGTGCCAGCAGCCAGACACCGAACACTGAAGCTTTCTTT | CASSQTPNTEAFF
TRBJ1-6 | TRBD1 | few | TRBV27 | TGTGCCAGCAGCACTTACAGGGGATCACCCCTCCACTTT | CASSTYRGSPLHF
TRBJ2-3 | . | few | TRBV4-1 | TGCGCCAGCAGCCAAGATCAGGTCTGGAGCGGCACAGATACGCAGTATTTT | CASSQDQVWSGTDTQYF
TRBJ2-1 | . | many | TRBV27 | TGTGCCAGCAGACTAGGTTGGCCTGCCAATGAGCAGTTCTTC | CASRLGWPANEQFF
TRBJ1-4 | . | . | TRBV5-1 | TGCGCCAGCAGCTTGGGACTGGTGGCTGTTAATGAAAAACTGTTTTTT | CASSLGLVAVNEKLFF
TRBJ2-1 | . | . | TRBV5-1 | TGCGCCAGCAGCTTGGCCGGGGGCGACTGGGGGTTCTTC | CASSLAGGDWGFF
TRBJ2-1 | TRBD2 | . | TRBV7-2 | TGTGCCAGCAGTTCCGGGACTAGGAGGGTCGATGAGCAGTTCTTC | CASSSGTRRVDEQFF
TRBJ2-5 | . | few | TRBV29-1 | TGCAGCGTTGCTGTGGAGACCCAGTACTTC | CSVAVETQYF
TRBJ1-1 | TRBD1 | . | TRBV20-1 | TGCAGTGCTAGTCGGCAGGGGGCGGTTATTTTGGACACTGAAGCTTTCTTT | CSASRQGAVILDTEAFF
TRBJ2-3 | TRBD2 | . | TRBV2 | TGTGCCAGCAAACTAGCGGGACACACAGATACGCAGTATTTT | CASKLAGHTDTQYF
TRBJ2-2 | TRBD1 | few | TRBV18 | TGTGCCAGCTCACCTGGACAGGGAGGTCCCGGGGAGCTGTTTTTT | CASSPGQGGPGELFF
TRBJ1-6 | TRBD1 | . | TRBV7-2 | TGTGCCAGCAGCTCCGGAGGGAGGGGGCGAAGAAATTCACCCCTCCACTTT | CASSSGGRGRRNSPLHF
TRBJ1-5 | . | . | TRBV12-3/TRBV12-4 | TGTGCCAGCAGTTTAGGGGGGGAGGTTTTGGTTAGCAATCAGCCCCAGCATTTT | CASSLGGEVLVSNQPQHF
TRBJ1-2 | . | . | TRBV7-2 | TGTGCCAGCAGCTCTTCAGGGTCTCGAGGCTACACCTTC | CASSSSGSRGYTF